This T cell receptor beta chain was identified in a study of cytomegalovirus exposure and HLA in healthy donors. Note on this clone: What it recognizes is unknown.

Findings and caveats of the study: Several top significant clusters appeared, in a later analysis, to be linked to common viral pathogens. In most subjects, TCR beta sequences reportedly gave accurate predictions of HLA-A and HLA-B alleles. The likely origin of a cluster of highly shared sequence variants was a sequencing artifact. Diagnosis of cytomegalovirus status made by the classifier reportedly showed high specificity and sensitivity.

Researchers ran the PCR with 60 Vbeta and 13 Jbeta primers. Using immunoSEQ multiplex PCR, the repertoire was profiled, and TCRdb retains in-frame clones only, with some absent. The sample yields under 200,000 clones, roughly 85% seen once. CDR1 is KGHSH and CDR2 is LQKENI in the germline V gene. Trimming left V 3 bases short and J 2 bases short, with 13 bases between. The CDR3 has 15 amino acids. Sequencing used PBMCs. The clonotype originates from a man between 18 and 29 years old in good health and CMV-seropositive. The chain couples TRBV18 to TRBJ1-1; D remains ambiguous. Here the CDR3 DNA reads TGTGCCAGCTCACCTCCAGCGGCCAGCAACACTGAAGCTTTCTTT. Its translation: CASSPPAASNTEAFF.